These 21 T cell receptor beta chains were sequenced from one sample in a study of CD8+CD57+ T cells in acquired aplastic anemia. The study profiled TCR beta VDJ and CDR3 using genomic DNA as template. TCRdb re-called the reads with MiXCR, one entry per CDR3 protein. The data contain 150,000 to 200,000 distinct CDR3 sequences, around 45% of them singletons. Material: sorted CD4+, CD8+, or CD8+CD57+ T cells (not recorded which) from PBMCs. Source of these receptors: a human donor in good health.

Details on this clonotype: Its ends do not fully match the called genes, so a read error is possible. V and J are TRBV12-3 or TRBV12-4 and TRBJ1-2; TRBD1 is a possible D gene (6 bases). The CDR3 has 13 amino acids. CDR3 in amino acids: CVSSSQGSYGYTF. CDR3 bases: TGTGTCAGCAGTTCCCAGGGGTCCTATGGCTACACCTTC.

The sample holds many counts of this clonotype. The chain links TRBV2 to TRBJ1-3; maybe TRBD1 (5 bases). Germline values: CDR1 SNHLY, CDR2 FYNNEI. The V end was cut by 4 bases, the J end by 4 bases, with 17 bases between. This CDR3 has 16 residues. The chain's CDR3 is CASSVGPGLYGNTIYF. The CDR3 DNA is TGTGCCAGCAGTGTGGGACCGGGTTTATACGGAAACACCATATATTTT.

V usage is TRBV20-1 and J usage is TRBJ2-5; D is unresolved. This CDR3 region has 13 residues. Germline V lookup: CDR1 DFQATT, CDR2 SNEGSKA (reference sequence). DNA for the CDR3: TGCAATGCCGCATGGCACAGTCAAGAGACCCAGTACTTC. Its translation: CNAAWHSQETQYF.

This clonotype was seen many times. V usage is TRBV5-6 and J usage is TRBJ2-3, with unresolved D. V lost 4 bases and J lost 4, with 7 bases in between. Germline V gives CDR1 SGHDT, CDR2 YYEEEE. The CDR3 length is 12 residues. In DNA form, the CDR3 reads TGTGCCAGCAGCCCCGATTCAGATACGCAGTATTTT. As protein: CASSPDSDTQYF. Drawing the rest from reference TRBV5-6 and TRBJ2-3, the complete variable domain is DAGVTQSPTHLIKTRGQQVTLRCSPKSGHDTVSWYQQALGQGPQFIFQYYEEEERQRGNFPDRFSGHQFPNYSSELNVNALLLGDSALYLCASSPDSDTQYFGPGTRLTVL.

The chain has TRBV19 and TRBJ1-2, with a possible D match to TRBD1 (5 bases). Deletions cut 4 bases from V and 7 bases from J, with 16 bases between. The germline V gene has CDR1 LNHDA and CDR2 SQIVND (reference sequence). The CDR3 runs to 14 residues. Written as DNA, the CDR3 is TGTGCCAGTAGTACCATACGGAGGGGCAGTGGCTACACCTTC. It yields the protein CASSTIRRGSGYTF.

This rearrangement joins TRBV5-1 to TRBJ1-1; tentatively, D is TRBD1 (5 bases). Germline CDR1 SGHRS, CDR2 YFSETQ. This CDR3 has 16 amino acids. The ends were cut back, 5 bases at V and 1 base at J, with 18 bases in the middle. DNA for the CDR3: TGCGCCAGCAGTCAGGGAGGCAACGGACCGAACACTGAAGCTTTCTTT. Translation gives CASSQGGNGPNTEAFF.

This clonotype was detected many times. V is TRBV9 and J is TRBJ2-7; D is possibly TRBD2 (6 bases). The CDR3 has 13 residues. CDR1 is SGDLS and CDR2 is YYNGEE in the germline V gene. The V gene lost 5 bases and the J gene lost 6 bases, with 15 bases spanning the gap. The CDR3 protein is CASSLRLEGEQYF. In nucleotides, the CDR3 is TGTGCCAGCAGTTTGAGACTAGAAGGCGAGCAGTACTTC.

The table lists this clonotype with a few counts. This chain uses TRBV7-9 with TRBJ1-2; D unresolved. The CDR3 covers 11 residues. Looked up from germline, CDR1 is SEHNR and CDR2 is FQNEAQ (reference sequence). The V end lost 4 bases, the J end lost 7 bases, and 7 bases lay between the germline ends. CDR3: CASSSQAGYTF. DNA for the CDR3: TGTGCCAGCAGCTCCCAGGCTGGCTACACCTTC.

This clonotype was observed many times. CDR3 bases: TGTGCCAGCAGTTTATCGCCGGGCTACGAGCAGTACTTC. Protein: CASSLSPGYEQYF. The chain combines TRBV27 with TRBJ2-7; D gene uncertain. This CDR3 comprises 13 residues. Germline V gene lookup returns CDR1 MNHEY and CDR2 SMNVEV (reference sequence). Trimming took off 0 bases at V and 3 bases at J, with 6 bases between the two ends.

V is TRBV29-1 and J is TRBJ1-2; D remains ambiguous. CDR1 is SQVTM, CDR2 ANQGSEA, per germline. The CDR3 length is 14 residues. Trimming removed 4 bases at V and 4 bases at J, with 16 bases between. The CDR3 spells CSVANLQVGYGYTF. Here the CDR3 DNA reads TGCAGCGTTGCCAATTTGCAGGTCGGCTATGGCTACACCTTC.

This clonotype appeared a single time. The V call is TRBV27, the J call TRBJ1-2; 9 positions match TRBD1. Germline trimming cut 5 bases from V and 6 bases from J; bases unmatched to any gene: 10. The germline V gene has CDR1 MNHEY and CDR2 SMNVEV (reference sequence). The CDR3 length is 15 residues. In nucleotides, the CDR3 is TGTGCCAGCAGTCTCCTCAAGACAGGGGGTAATGGCTACACCTTC. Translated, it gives CASSLLKTGGNGYTF.

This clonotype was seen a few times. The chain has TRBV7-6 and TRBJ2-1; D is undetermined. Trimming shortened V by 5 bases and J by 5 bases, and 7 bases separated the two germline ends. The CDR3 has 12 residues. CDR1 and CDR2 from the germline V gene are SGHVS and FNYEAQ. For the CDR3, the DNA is TGTGCCAGCAGCCGAGCAGACAATGAGCAGTTCTTC. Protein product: CASSRADNEQFF.

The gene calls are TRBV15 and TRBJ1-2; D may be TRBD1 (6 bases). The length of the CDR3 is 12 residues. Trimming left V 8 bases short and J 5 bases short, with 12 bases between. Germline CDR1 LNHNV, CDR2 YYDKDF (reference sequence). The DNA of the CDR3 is TGTGCCACCGCGACAGGAGCGTATGGCTACACCTTC. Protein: CATATGAYGYTF.

This chain's CDR3 is CASSQGDSPAQFF. DNA of the CDR3: TGTGCCAGCAGCCAAGGTGACTCCCCCGCGCAGTTCTTC. V is TRBV3-1 and J is TRBJ2-1, with D uncertain. The V end was cut by 1 base, the J end by 12 bases, with 13 bases between. The CDR3 length is 13 residues. The germline gives CDR1 LGHDT, CDR2 YNNKEL (reference sequence).

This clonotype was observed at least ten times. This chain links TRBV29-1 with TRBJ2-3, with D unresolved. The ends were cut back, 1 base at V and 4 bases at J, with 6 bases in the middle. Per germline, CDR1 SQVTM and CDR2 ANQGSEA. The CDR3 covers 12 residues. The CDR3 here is CSVEVGADTQYF. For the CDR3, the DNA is TGCAGCGTTGAAGTTGGGGCAGATACGCAGTATTTT.

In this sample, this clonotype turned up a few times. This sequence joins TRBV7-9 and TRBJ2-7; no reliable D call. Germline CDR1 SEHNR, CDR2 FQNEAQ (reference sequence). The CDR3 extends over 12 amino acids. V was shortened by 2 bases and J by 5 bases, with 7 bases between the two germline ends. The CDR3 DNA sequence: TGTGCCAGCAGCTTAAGGCCGGACGAGCAGTACTTC. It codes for CASSLRPDEQYF.

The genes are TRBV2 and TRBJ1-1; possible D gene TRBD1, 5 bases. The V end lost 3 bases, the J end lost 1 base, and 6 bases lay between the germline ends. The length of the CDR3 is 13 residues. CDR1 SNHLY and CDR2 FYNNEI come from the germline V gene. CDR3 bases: TGTGCCAGCAGTGATGACAGGAACACTGAAGCTTTCTTT. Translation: CASSDDRNTEAFF.

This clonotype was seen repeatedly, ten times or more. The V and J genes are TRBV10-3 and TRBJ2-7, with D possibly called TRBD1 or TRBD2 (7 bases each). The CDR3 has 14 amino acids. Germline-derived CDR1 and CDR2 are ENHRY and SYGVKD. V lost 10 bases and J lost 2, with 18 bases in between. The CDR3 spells CATSGTGEAYEQYF. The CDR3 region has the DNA TGTGCCACTAGCGGAACAGGGGAGGCCTACGAGCAGTACTTC.

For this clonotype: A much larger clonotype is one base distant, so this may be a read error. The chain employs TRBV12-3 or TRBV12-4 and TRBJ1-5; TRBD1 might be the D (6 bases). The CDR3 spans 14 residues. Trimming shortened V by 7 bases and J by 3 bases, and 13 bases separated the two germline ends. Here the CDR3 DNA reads TGTGCCAGCACGCGGGGGGGCATCAATCAGCCCCAGCATTTT. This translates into CASTRGGINQPQHF.

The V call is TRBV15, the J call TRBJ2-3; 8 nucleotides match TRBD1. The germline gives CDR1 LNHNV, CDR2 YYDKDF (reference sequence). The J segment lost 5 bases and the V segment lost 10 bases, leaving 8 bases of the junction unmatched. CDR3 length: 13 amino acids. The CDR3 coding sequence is TGTGCCATCCGGGACAGGCCAGAAGATACGCAGTATTTT. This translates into CAIRDRPEDTQYF.

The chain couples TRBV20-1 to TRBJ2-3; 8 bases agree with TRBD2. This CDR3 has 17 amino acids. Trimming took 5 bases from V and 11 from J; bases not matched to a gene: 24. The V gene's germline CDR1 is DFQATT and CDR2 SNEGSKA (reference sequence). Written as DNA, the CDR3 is TGCAGTGCTGTATGGTCGTCGGGGGGGGCCAAGATAGATGAGCAGTATTTT. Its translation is CSAVWSSGGAKIDEQYF.